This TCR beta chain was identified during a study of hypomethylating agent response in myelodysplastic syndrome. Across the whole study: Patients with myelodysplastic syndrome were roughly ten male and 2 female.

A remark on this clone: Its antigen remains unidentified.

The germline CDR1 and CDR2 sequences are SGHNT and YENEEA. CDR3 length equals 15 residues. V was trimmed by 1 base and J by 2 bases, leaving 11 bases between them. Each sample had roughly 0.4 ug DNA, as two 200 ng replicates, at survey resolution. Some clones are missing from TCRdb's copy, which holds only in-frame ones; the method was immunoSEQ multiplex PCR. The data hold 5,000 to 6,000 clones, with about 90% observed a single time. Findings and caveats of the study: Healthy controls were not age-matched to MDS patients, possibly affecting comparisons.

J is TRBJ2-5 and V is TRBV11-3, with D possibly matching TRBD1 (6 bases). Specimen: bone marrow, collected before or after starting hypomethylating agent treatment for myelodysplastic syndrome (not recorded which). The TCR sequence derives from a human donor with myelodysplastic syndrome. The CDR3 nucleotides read TGTGCCAGCAGCTTAGGTGGGACAACTCAAGAGACCCAGTACTTC. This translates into CASSLGGTTQETQYF.